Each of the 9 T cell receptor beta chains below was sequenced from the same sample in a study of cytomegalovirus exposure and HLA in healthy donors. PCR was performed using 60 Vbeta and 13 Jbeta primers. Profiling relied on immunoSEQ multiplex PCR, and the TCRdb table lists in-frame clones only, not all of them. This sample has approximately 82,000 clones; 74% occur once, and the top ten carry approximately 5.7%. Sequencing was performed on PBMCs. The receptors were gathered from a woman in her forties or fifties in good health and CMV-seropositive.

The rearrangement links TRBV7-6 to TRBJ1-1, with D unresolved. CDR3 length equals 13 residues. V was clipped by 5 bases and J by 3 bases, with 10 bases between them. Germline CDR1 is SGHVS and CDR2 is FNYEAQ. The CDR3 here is CASSGKRDTEAFF. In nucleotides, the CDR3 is TGTGCCAGCAGCGGTAAGAGGGACACTGAAGCTTTCTTT. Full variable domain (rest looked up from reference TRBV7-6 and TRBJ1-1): GAGVSQSPRYKVTKRGQDVALRCDPISGHVSLYWYRQALGQGPEFLTYFNYEAQQDKSGLPNDRFSAERPEGSISTLTIQRTEQRDSAMYRCASSGKRDTEAFFGQGTRLTVV.

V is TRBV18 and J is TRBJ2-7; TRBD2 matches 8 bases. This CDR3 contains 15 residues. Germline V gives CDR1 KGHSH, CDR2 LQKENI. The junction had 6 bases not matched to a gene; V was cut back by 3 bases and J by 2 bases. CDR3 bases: TGTGCCAGCTCACCGACGAGCGGGGGTACCTACGAGCAGTACTTC. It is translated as CASSPTSGGTYEQYF. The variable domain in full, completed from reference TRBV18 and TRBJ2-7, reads NAGVMQNPRHLVRRRGQEARLRCSPMKGHSHVYWYRQLPEEGLKFMVYLQKENIIDESGMPKERFSAEFPKEGPSILRIQQVVRGDSAAYFCASSPTSGGTYEQYFGPGTRLTVT.

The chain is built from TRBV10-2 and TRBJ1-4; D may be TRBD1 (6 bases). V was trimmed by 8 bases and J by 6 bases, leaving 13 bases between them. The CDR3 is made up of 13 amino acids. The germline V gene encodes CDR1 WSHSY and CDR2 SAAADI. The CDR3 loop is CASGDKDDEKLFF. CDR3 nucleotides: TGCGCCAGCGGGGACAAGGACGATGAAAAACTGTTTTTT.

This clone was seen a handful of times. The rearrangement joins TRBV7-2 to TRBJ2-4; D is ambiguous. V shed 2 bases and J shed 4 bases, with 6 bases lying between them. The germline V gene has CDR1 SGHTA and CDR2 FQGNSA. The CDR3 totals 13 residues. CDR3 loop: CASSLSLKNIQYF. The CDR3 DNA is TGTGCCAGCAGCTTATCCCTAAAAAACATTCAGTACTTC.

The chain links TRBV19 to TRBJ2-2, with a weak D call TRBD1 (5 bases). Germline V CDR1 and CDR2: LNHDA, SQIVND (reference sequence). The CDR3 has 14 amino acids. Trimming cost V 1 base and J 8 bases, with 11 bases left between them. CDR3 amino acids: CASSIGTPRGELFF. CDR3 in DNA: TGTGCCAGTAGTATAGGGACACCCCGGGGGGAGCTGTTTTTT.

The CDR3 DNA reads TGCAGCGTTGAGGCGGGACTAGCTGGGGAGCAGTTCTTC. This gives the protein CSVEAGLAGEQFF. The chain carries TRBV29-1 and TRBJ2-1, with 9 bases identical to TRBD2. Trimming took 3 bases from V and 10 from J; bases not matched to a gene: 7. The CDR3 length is 13 residues. Germline V gives CDR1 SQVTM, CDR2 ANQGSEA.

The CDR3 protein is CASSGGGEQYF. CDR3 sequence (DNA): TGCGCCAGCAGTGGGGGGGGCGAGCAGTACTTC. This chain connects TRBV10-2 to TRBJ2-7; 7 bases are shared with TRBD2. There are 11 residues in the CDR3. CDR1 is WSHSY, CDR2 SAAADI, per germline. V shed 4 bases and J 6 bases; nucleotides not matched to a gene: 0.

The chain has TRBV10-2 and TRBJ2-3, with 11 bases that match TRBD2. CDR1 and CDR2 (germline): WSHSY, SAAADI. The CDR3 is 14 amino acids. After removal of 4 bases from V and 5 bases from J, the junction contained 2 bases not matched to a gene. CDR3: CASSGLAGGDTQYF. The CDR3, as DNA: TGCGCCAGCAGTGGTCTAGCGGGAGGAGATACGCAGTATTTT.

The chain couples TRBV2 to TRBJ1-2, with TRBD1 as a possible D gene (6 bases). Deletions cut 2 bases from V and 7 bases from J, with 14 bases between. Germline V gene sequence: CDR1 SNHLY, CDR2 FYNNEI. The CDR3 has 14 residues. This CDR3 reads CASSELGGTAGYTF. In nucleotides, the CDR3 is TGTGCCAGCAGTGAACTAGGGGGAACGGCTGGCTACACCTTC.